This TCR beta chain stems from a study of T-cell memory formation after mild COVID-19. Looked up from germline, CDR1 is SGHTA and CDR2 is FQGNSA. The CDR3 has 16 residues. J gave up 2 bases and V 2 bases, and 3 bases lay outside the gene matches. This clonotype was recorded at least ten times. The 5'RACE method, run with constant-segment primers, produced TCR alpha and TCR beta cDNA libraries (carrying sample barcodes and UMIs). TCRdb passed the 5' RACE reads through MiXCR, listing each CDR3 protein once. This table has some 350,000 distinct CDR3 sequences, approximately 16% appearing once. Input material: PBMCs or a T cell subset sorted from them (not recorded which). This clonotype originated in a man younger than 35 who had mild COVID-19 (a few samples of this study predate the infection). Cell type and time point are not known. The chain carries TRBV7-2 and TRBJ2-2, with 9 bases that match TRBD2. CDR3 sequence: CASSLFSGGNTGELFF. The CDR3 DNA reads TGTGCCAGCAGCTTATTTAGCGGGGGTAACACCGGGGAGCTGTTTTTT. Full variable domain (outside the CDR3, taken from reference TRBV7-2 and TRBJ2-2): GAGVSQSPSNKVTEKGKDVELRCDPISGHTALYWYRQSLGQGLEFLIYFQGNSAPDKSGLPSDRFSAERTGGSVSTLTIQRTQQEDSAVYLCASSLFSGGNTGELFFGEGSRLTVL.